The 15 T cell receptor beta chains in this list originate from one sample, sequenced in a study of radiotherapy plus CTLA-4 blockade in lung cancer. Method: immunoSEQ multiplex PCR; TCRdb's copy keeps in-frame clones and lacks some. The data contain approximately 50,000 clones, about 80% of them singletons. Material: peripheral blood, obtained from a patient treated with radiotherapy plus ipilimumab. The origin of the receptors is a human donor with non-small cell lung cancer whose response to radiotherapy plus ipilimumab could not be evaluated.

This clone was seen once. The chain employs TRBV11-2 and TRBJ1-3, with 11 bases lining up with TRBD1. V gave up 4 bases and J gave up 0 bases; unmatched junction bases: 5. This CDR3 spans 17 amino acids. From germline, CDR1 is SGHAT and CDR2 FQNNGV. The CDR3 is CASSSAGTGGSGNTIYF. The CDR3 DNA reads TGTGCCAGCAGCTCCGCCGGGACAGGGGGCTCTGGAAACACCATATATTTT.

The DNA for the CDR3 is TGTGCCAGCAGCTGGGGACAGGGAAAGAACACCGGGGAGCTGTTTTTT. Translation gives CASSWGQGKNTGELFF. The V and J genes are TRBV7-2 and TRBJ2-2; TRBD1 matches 9 bases. Germline CDR1 SGHTA, CDR2 FQGNSA. The CDR3 has 16 amino acids. The ends lost 4 bases at V and 1 base at J; junction bases unmatched: 4.

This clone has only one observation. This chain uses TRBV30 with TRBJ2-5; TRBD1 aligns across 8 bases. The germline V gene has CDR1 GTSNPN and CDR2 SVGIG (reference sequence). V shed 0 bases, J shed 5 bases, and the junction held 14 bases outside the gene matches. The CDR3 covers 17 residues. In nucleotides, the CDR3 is TGTGCCTGGAGTGTTGGCGGGACAGGAGGTACGGGGGAGACCCAGTACTTC. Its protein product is CAWSVGGTGGTGETQYF.

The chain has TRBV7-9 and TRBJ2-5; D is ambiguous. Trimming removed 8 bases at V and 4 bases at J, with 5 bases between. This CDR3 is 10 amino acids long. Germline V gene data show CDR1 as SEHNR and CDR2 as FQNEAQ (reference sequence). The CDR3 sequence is CASSGETQYF. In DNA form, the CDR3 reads TGTGCCAGCTCGGGAGAGACCCAGTACTTC.

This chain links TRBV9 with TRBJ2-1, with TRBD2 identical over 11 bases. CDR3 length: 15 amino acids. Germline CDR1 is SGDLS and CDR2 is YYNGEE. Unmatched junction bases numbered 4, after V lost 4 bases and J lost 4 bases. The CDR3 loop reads CASSSGTSGYNEQFF. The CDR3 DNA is TGTGCCAGCAGCTCCGGGACTAGCGGATACAATGAGCAGTTCTTC.

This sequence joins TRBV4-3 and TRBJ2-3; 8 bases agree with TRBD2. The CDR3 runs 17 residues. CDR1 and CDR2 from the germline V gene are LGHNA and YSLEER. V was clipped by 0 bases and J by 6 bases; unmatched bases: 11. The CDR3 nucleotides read TGCGCCAGCAGCCAAGATTCAGCGCGGGGGGCGGGGGATACGCAGTATTTT. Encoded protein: CASSQDSARGAGDTQYF.

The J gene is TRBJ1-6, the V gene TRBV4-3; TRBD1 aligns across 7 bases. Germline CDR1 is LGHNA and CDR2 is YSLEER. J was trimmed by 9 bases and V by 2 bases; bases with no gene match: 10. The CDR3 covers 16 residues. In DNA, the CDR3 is TGCGCCAGCAGCCAACACATGACAGGGCGCGGTTCACCCCTCCACTTT. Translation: CASSQHMTGRGSPLHF.

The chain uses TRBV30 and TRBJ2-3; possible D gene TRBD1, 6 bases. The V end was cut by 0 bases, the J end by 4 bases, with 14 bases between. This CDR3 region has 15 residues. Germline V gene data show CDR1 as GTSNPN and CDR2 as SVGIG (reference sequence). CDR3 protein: CAWSVLRGKADTQYF. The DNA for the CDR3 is TGTGCCTGGAGTGTATTAAGGGGGAAGGCAGATACGCAGTATTTT.

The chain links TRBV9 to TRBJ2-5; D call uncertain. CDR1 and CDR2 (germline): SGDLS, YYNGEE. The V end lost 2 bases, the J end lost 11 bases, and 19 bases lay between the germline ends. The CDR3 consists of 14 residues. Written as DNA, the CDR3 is TGTGCCAGCAGCGTGGAGCCCACCTCTTCGGAGCAGTACTTC. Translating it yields CASSVEPTSSEQYF. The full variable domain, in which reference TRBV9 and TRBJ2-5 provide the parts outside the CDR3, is DSGVTQTPKHLITATGQRVTLRCSPRSGDLSVYWYQQSLDQGLQFLIQYYNGEERAKGNILERFSAQQFPDLHSELNLSSLELGDSALYFCASSVEPTSSEQYFGPGTRLLVL.

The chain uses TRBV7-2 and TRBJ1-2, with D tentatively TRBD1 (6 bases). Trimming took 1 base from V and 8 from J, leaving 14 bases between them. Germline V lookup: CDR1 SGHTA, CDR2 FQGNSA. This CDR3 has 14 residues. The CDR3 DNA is TGTGCCAGCAGCTTAGAAGGGGGAATCGGCGGCTACACCTTC. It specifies CASSLEGGIGGYTF.

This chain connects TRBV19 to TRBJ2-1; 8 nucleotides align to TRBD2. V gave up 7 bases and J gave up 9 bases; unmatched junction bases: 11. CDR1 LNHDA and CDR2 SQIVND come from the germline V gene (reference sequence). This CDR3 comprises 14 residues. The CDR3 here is CASNAGGRWAEQFF. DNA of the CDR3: TGTGCCAGTAACGCGGGGGGCCGCTGGGCTGAGCAGTTCTTC.

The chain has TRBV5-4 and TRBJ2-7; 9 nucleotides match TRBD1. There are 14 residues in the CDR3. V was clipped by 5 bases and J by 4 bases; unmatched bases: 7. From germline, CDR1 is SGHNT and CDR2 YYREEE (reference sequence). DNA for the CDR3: TGTGCCAGCAGTTTACAGGGGGCGGGTTACGAGCAGTACTTC. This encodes CASSLQGAGYEQYF.

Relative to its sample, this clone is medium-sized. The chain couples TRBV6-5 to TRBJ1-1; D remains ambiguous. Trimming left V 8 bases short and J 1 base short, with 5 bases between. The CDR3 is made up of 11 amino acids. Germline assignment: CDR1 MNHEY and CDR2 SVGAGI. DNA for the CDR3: TGTGCCAGCTTCCGGAACACTGAAGCTTTCTTT. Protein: CASFRNTEAFF.

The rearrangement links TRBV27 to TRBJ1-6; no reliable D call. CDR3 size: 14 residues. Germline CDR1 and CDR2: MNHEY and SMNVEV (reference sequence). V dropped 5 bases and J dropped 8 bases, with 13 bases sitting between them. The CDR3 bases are TGTGCCAGCAGTCCCAGAGGCCATGATTCACCCCTCCACTTT. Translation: CASSPRGHDSPLHF.

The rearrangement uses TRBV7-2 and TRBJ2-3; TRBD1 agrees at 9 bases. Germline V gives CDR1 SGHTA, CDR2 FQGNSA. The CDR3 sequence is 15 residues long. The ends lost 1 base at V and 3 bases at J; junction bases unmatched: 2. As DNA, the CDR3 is TGTGCCAGCAGCTTAGAGGGACAGGGAACAGATACGCAGTATTTT. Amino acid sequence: CASSLEGQGTDTQYF.